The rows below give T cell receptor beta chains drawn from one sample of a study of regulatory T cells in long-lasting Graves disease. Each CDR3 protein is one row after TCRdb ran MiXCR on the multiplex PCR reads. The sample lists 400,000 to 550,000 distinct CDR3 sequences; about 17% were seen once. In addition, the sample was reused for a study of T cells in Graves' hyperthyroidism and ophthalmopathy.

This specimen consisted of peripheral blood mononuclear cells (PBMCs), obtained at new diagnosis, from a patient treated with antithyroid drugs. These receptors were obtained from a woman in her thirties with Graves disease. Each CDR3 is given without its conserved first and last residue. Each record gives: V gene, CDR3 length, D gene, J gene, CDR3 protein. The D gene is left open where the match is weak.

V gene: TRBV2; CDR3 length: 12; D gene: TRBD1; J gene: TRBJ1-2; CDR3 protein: ASKDRGGNYGYT
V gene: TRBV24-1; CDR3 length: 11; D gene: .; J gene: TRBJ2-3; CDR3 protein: ATSPPRADTQY
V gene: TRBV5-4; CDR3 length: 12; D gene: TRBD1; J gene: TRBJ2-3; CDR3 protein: ASSLGTGVGGQY
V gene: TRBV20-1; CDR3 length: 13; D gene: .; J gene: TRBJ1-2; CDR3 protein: SARGPNSANYGYT
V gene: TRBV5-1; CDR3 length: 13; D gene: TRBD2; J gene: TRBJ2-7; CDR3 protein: ASSSGTSGKNEQY
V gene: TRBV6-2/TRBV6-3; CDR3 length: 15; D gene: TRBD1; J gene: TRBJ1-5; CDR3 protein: ASSSGQGARRNQPQH
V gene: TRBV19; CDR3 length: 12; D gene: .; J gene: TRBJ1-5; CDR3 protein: ASSITTLNQPQH
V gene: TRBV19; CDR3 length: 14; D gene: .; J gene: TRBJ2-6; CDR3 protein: ASSQVASAGANVLT
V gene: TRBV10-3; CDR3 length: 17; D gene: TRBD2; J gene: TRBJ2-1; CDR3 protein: AISESSGSFLSSYNEQF
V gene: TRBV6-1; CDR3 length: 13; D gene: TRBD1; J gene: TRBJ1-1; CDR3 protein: ASSAGGYMNTEAF
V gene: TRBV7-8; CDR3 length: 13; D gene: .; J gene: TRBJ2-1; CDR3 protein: ASSLSVERIYEQF
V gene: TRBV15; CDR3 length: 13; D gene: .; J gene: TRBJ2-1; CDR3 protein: ATSRDPGSYNEQF
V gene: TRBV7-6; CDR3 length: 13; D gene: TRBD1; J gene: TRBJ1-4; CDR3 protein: ASSLGTGRNEKLF
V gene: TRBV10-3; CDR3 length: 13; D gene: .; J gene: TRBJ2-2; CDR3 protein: ASSGAVGATGELF
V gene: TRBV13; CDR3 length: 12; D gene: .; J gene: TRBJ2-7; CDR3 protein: ASSPMPDPYEQY
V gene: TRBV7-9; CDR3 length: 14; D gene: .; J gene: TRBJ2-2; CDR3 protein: ASSLSPQVNTGELF
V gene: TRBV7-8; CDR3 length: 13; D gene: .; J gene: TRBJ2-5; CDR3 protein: ASSLGGRAQETQY
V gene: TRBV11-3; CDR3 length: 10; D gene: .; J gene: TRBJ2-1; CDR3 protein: ASSRGTNEQF
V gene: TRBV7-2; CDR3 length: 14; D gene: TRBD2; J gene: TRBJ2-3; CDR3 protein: ASSPRLATSTDTQY
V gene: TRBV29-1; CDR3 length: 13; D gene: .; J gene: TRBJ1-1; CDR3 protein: SVEWWGGGNTEAF
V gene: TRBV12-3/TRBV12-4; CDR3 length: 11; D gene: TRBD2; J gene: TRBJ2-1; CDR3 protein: ASSLPFSGRQF
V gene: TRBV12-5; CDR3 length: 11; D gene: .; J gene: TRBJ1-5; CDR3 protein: ASGSSSNQPQH
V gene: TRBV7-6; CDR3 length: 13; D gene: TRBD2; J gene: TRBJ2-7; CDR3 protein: ASSRALAASYEQY
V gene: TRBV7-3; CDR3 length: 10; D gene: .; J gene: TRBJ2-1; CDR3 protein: ASSLAGQLQF
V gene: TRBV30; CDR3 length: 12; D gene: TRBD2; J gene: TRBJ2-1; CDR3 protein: AWSVLAGGNEQF
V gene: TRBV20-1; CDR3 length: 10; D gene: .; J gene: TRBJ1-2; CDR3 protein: SADSGNYGYT
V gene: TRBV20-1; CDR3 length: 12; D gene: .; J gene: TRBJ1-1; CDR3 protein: SARGGSSNTEAF
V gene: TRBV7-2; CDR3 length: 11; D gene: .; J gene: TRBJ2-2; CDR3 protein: ASSFSQGGELF
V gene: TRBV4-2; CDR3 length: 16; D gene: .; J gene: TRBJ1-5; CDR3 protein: ASSYSPEPGGSNQPQH
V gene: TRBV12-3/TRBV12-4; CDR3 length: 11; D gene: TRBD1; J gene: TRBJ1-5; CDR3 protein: ASSQLGQGAQH
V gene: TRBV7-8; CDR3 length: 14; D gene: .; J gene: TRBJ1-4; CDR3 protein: ASSSRGTGLTEKLF
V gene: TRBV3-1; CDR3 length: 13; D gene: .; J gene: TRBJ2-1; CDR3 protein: ASSQPSLASNEQF
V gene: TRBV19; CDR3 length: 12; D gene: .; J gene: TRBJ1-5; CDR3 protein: ASSSGFSAQPQH
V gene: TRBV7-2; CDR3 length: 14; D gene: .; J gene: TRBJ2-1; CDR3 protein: ASSLYARRANNEQF
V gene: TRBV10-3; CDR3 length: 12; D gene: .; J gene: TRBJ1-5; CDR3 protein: AISPQGSEKPQH
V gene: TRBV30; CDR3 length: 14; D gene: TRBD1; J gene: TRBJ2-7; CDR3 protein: AWSVLGQGSSYEQY
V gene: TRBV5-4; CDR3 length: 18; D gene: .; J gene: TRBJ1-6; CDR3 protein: ASSEAGSADSSSYNSPLH
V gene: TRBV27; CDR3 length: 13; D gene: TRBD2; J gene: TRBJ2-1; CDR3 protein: ASRGSGTSYNEQF
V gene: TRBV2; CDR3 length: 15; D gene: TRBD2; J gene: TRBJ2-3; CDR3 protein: ASSTTGGSSGADTQY
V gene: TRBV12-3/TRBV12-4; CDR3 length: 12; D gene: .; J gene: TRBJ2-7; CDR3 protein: ASSLMRGPYEQY